The source of this TCR beta chain is a study of T cells in tuberculosis. Chain pairing is unknown; alpha and beta were sequenced separately. Clones were read by immunoSEQ multiplex PCR, and TCRdb kept only the in-frame ones, dropping some. The data hold more than 45,000 clones, with nearly 90% observed a single time. V shed 3 bases and J 6 bases; nucleotides not matched to a gene: 4. Per the germline V gene, CDR1 is ENHRY and CDR2 is SYGVKD. This CDR3 has 14 amino acids. Thawed, overnight-rested PBMC were stained with GMM-loaded CD1B tetramer, viability dye and anti-CD3, then sorted. The lipid loaded on the CD1B tetramers was C32 glucose monomycolate from Rhodococcus equi. CD14-expressing monocytes were removed from PBMC before cryopreservation and sorting. About 100,000 tetramer-negative cells were sorted from each donor.

This TCR was sampled from an adult woman with latent tuberculosis. The rearrangement uses TRBV10-3 and TRBJ2-7, with 11 bases lining up with TRBD2. Sequenced: CD1b-GMM tetramer-negative cells sorted from PBMCs. CDR3 DNA sequence: TGTGCCATCAGTGAACTAGCGGGGGCTAGCGAGCAGTACTTC. Protein sequence: CAISELAGASEQYF.